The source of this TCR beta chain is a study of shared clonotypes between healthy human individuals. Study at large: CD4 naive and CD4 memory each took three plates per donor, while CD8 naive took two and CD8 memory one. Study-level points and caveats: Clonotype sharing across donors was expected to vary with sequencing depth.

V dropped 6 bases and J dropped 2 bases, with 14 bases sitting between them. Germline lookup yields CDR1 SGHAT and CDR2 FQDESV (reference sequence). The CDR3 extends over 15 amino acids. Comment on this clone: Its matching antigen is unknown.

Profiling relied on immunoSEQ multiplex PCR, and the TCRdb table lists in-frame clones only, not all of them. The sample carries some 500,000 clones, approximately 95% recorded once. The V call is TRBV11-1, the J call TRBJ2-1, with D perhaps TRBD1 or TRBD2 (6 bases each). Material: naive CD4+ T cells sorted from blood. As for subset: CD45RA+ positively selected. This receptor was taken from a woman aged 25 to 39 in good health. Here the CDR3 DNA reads TGTGCCAGCAGTTATCAGAGGGGGGCCTACAATGAGCAGTTCTTC. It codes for CASSYQRGAYNEQFF.